Listed here are 15 T cell receptor beta chains from one sample, sequenced in a study of CD8 T cells in ankylosing spondylitis. TCRdb fed the 5' RACE reads into MiXCR, producing one record per CDR3 protein. The sample holds some 52,000 distinct CDR3 sequences; approximately 7% are singletons and the top ten take over 7%. The source material was blood, either unsorted or a sorted T cell fraction (not recorded which). The receptors were gathered from a female donor with ankylosing spondylitis or in good health (not recorded which).

The gene calls are TRBV5-1 and TRBJ1-2; D is unresolved. The CDR3 totals 14 residues. V shed 0 bases and J shed 7 bases, with 13 bases lying between them. Germline V CDR1 and CDR2: SGHRS, YFSETQ. The CDR3 DNA reads as TGCGCCAGCAGCTTGGCCGCTGACGGCTCTGGCTACACCTTC. This sequence encodes CASSLAADGSGYTF.

This clonotype is judged medium-sized. This chain uses TRBV5-1 with TRBJ1-5; D is unresolved. Looked up from germline, CDR1 is SGHRS and CDR2 is YFSETQ. The V end was cut by 0 bases, the J end by 7 bases, with 5 bases between. This CDR3 has 12 residues. In DNA form, the CDR3 reads TGCGCCAGCAGCTTGGAGGGACAGCCCCAGCATTTT. Its protein product is CASSLEGQPQHF. The full variable domain, its missing parts supplied by reference TRBV5-1 and TRBJ1-5, is KAGVTQTPRYLIKTRGQQVTLSCSPISGHRSVSWYQQTPGQGLQFLFEYFSETQRNKGNFPGRFSGRQFSNSRSEMNVSTLELGDSALYLCASSLEGQPQHFGDGTRLSIL.

This clonotype was observed many times. The J gene is TRBJ1-5, the V gene TRBV19, with D possibly TRBD1 on 5 matching bases. Per germline, CDR1 LNHDA and CDR2 SQIVND (reference sequence). The CDR3 sequence is 15 residues long. Trimming cost V 1 base and J 0 bases, with 7 bases left between them. The CDR3 loop reads CASSIGRASNQPQHF. The CDR3 coding sequence is TGTGCCAGTAGTATAGGCAGGGCTAGCAATCAGCCCCAGCATTTT.

This clonotype was observed a handful of times. The chain carries TRBV5-1 and TRBJ1-2; 7 bases fit TRBD1. Losses at the gene ends were 4 bases for V and 2 bases for J; bases not matched to a gene: 8. Germline V gene data show CDR1 as SGHRS and CDR2 as YFSETQ. The CDR3 runs to 15 residues. The CDR3 DNA follows: TGCGCCAGCAGCCTTAGGGACAGTATCAACTATGGCTACACCTTC. It specifies CASSLRDSINYGYTF.

This clonotype was found many times. This chain links TRBV7-9 with TRBJ1-4, with 8 positions matching TRBD1. The CDR3 extends over 14 amino acids. Germline-derived CDR1 and CDR2 are SEHNR and FQNEAQ (reference sequence). V gave up 4 bases and J gave up 5 bases; unmatched junction bases: 3. The CDR3, as DNA: TGTGCCAGCAGCTCCGGACAGGGAAATGAAAAACTGTTTTTT. Its translation is CASSSGQGNEKLFF.

This chain links TRBV19 with TRBJ2-2, with D unresolved. The CDR3 is made up of 13 amino acids. The V end was cut by 0 bases, the J end by 5 bases, with 4 bases between. Per the germline V gene, CDR1 is LNHDA and CDR2 is SQIVND (reference sequence). In DNA form, the CDR3 reads TGTGCCAGTAGTATAGATGGAACCGGGGAGCTGTTTTTT. Translated: CASSIDGTGELFF. The variable domain in full, with the rest retrieved from reference TRBV19 and TRBJ2-2, is DGGITQSPKYLFRKEGQNVTLSCEQNLNHDAMYWYRQDPGQGLRLIYYSQIVNDFQKGDIAEGYSVSREKKESFPLTVTSAQKNPTAFYLCASSIDGTGELFFGEGSRLTVL.

At least ten counts were recorded for this clonotype. V gene TRBV28 combines with J gene TRBJ2-2; the D is unclear. Trimming cost V 8 bases and J 0 bases, with 19 bases left between them. CDR3 length: 17 amino acids. The germline V gene has CDR1 MDHEN and CDR2 SYDVKM. The CDR3 nucleotides are TGTGCCAGCCAGCCCTTGGCCCGTTGGACGAACACCGGGGAGCTGTTTTTT. Protein product: CASQPLARWTNTGELFF.

As regards this clonotype: The junction and the germline gene differ at one end; a read error may be behind it. V is TRBV5-1 and J is TRBJ2-5, with unresolved D. Germline V gene sequence: CDR1 SGHRS, CDR2 YFSETQ. The CDR3 spans 14 residues. The CDR3 sequence is CASSLDPVQATQYF. The DNA for the CDR3 is TGCGCCAGCAGCTTGGATCCCGTCCAAGCGACCCAGTACTTC. The complete variable domain, with remaining parts taken from reference TRBV5-1 and TRBJ2-5, reads KAGVTQTPRYLIKTRGQQVTLSCSPISGHRSVSWYQQTPGQGLQFLFEYFSETQRNKGNFPGRFSGRQFSNSRSEMNVSTLELGDSALYLCASSLDPVQATQYFGPGTRLLVL.

This clonotype was detected many times. The chain employs TRBV28 and TRBJ1-6; possible D gene TRBD1, 5 bases. This CDR3 has 15 amino acids. The germline CDR1 and CDR2 sequences are MDHEN and SYDVKM. V was pared by 4 bases and J by 6 bases, with 13 bases between. The CDR3: CASSSGGGGNSPLHF. As DNA, the CDR3 is TGTGCCAGCAGTTCCGGGGGGGGAGGTAATTCACCCCTCCACTTT.

This clonotype has at least ten counts. This chain uses TRBV20-1 with TRBJ2-3; D may correspond to TRBD1 or TRBD2 (6 bases each). CDR1 and CDR2 from the germline V gene are DFQATT and SNEGSKA (reference sequence). This CDR3 has 13 amino acids. V lost 1 base and J 9 bases, leaving 14 bases between the germline ends. CDR3 amino acids: CSARVGGGRTQYF. Here the CDR3 DNA reads TGCAGTGCTAGAGTAGGAGGGGGGCGGACGCAGTATTTT.

This clonotype was counted many times. The V call is TRBV5-1, the J call TRBJ2-1; 12 bases line up with TRBD2. Trimming cost V 3 bases and J 4 bases; bases outside gene matches: 2. Per germline, CDR1 SGHRS and CDR2 YFSETQ. The CDR3 is 15 residues long. This CDR3 reads CASSSLAGGYNEQFF. The CDR3 DNA is TGCGCCAGCAGCTCCCTAGCGGGGGGGTACAATGAGCAGTTCTTC.

In this sample, this clonotype turned up many times. The genes are TRBV6-1 and TRBJ2-3; the D is unclear. Germline loops: CDR1 MNHNS, CDR2 SASEGT. The length of the CDR3 is 17 residues. Trimming pared 6 bases from V and 4 bases from J, leaving 23 bases between. CDR3 DNA: TGTGCCAGCAGCCCCACCTTCCTGGGCCGAAGAGCAGATACGCAGTATTTT. Its protein product is CASSPTFLGRRADTQYF.

The rearrangement uses TRBV6-5 and TRBJ1-2, with D possibly matching TRBD1 (5 bases). Per the germline V gene, CDR1 is MNHEY and CDR2 is SVGAGI. V gave up 2 bases and J gave up 2 bases, with 15 bases separating them. The CDR3 totals 16 residues. The CDR3 sequence is CASSYAFRAQNYGYTF. In DNA form, the CDR3 reads TGTGCCAGCAGTTACGCGTTCAGGGCACAAAACTATGGCTACACCTTC.

This clonotype was seen repeatedly, ten times or more. The rearrangement uses TRBV24-1 and TRBJ2-3, with D unclear. The CDR3 runs 12 residues. Germline CDR1 is KGHDR and CDR2 is SFDVKD. Trimming cost V 3 bases and J 9 bases, with 9 bases left between them. The CDR3 here is CATSDGAGTQYF. Written as DNA, the CDR3 is TGTGCCACCAGTGATGGTGCCGGGACGCAGTATTTT.

Details on this clonotype: A much larger clone differs from this one at a single base, so this may be a read error. The chain employs TRBV3-1 and TRBJ1-1; tentatively, D is TRBD1 (6 bases). The CDR3 length is 17 residues. Germline CDR1 is LGHDT and CDR2 is YNNKEL (reference sequence). The CDR3 bases are TGTGCCAGCACCCAAGGCGGGGGGGCCGGAGGGAACACTGAAGCTTTCTTT. Its protein is CASTQGGGAGGNTEAFF.